This TCR beta chain appears in the sequencing data of a study of blood T cell repertoires in COVID-19. This CDR3 has 16 amino acids. Trimming stripped 1 base from V and 0 bases from J, with 11 bases between. Germline values: CDR1 SGHRS, CDR2 YFSETQ. Only in-frame clones appear in the TCRdb table, and some are missing; sequencing was by immunoSEQ multiplex PCR. Of fewer than 250,000 clones in the sample, around 85% were seen once. Participant-reported clinical history was the basis for cohort assignment. The receptor was derived from a woman aged 45-65 years with acute COVID-19. Input material: PBMCs or T cells enriched from blood (not recorded which). The rearrangement joins TRBV5-1 to TRBJ2-4; D unclear. The DNA of the CDR3 is TGCGCCAGCAGCTTGCATGACTTACTAGCCAAAAACATTCAGTACTTC. Protein sequence: CASSLHDLLAKNIQYF.